The subject of this entry is one T cell receptor beta chain. This record belongs to a study of shared clonotypes between healthy human individuals. Sequencing used immunoSEQ multiplex PCR; TCRdb keeps in-frame clones, though not all of them. Of fewer than 850,000 clones listed, about 90% are singletons. The germline gives CDR1 SGHNT, CDR2 YYREEE (reference sequence). The CDR3 loop spans 15 amino acids. The V end was cut by 6 bases, the J end by 5 bases, with 18 bases between. The receptor was isolated from a man aged 18 to 30 in good health. Some clones in this sample may be carry-over from other donors' samples. Sequenced input: memory CD8+ T cells from PBMCs. As for subset: CD45RO+ cells pooled with CCR7-negative TemRA cells. The chain has TRBV5-4 and TRBJ2-1; D is possibly TRBD1 or TRBD2 (6 bases each). The CDR3 DNA is TGTGCCAGCAACTCCGGGGGCAGTCGGCACAATGAGCAGTTCTTC. Its translation: CASNSGGSRHNEQFF.